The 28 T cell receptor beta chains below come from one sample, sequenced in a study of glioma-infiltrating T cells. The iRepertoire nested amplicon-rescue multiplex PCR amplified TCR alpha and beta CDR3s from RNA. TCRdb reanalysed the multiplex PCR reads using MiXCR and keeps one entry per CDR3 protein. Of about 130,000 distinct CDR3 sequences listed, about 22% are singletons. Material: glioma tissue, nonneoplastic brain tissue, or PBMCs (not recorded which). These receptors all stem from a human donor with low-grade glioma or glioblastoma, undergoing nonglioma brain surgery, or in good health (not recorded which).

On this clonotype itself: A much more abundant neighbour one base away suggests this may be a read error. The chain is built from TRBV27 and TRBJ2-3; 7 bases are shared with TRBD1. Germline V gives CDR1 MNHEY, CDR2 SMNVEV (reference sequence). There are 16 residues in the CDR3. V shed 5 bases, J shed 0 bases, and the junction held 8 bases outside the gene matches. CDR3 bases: TGTGCCAGCAGTCTTCGGGACAGACCTAGCACAGATACGCAGTATTTT. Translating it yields CASSLRDRPSTDTQYF.

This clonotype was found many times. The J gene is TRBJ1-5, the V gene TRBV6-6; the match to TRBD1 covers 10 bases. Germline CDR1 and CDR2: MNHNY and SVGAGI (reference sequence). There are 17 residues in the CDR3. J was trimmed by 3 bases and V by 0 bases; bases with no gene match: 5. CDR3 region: CASSYSRDRGPNQPQHF. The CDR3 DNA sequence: TGTGCCAGCAGTTACTCGAGGGACAGGGGACCCAATCAGCCCCAGCATTTT.

The chain's CDR3 is CASSLAGFGDTIYF. The CDR3 DNA follows: TGTGCCAGCAGCTTAGCAGGTTTCGGAGACACCATATATTTT. The chain carries TRBV7-2 and TRBJ1-3, with unresolved D. The germline gives CDR1 SGHTA, CDR2 FQGNSA. The CDR3 extends over 14 amino acids. V dropped 0 bases and J dropped 8 bases, with 11 bases sitting between them.

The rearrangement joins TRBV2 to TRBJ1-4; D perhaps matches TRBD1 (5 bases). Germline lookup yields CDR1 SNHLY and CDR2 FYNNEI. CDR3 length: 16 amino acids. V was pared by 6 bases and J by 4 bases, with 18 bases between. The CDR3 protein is CASSEGTRVLNEKLFF. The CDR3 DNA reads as TGTGCCAGCAGCGAGGGGACCAGGGTCCTTAATGAAAAACTGTTTTTT.

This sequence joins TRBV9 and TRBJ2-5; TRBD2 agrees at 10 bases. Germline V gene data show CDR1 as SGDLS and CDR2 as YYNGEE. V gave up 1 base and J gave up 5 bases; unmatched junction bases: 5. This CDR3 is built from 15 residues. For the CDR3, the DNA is TGTGCCAGCAGCGTAAGCGGGGGGGCCGGGGAGACCCAGTACTTC. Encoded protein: CASSVSGGAGETQYF.

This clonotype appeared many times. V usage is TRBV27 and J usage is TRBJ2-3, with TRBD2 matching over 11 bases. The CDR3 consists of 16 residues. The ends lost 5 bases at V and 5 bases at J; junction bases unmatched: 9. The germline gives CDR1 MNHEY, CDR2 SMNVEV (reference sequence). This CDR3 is CASSPRASGGLDTQYF. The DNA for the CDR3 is TGTGCCAGCAGTCCCCGGGCTAGCGGGGGGCTAGATACGCAGTATTTT.

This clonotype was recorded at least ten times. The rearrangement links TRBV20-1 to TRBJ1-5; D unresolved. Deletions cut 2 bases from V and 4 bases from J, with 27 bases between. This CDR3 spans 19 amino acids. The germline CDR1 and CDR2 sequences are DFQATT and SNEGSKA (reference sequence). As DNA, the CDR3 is TGCAGTGCTAGAACATTTAGGCAGGACGGGGTTCTATGGAATCAGCCCCAGCATTTT. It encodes CSARTFRQDGVLWNQPQHF.

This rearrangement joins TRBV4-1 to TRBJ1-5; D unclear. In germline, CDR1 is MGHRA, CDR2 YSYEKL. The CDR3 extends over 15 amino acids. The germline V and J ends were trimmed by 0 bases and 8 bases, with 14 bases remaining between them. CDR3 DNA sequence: TGCGCCAGCAGCCAAGATGGACGGTGGGGAGAGCCCCAGCATTTT. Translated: CASSQDGRWGEPQHF.

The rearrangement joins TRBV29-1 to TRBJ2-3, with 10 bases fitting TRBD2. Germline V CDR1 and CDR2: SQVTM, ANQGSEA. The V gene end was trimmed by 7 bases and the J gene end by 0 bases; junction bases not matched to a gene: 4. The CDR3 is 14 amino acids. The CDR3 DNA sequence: TGCAGCGCCGGGGGACTAGCGAGCACAGATACGCAGTATTTT. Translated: CSAGGLASTDTQYF.

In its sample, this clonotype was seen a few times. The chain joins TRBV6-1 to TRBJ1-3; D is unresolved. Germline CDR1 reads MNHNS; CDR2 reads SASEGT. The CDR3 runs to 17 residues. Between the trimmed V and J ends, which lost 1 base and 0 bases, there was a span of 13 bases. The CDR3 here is CASSEVNPGNSGNTIYF. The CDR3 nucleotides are TGTGCCAGCAGTGAAGTCAATCCGGGGAACTCTGGAAACACCATATATTTT.

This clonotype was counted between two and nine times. DNA of the CDR3: TGTGCCAGCTCCTTCGGTAGGACTAGCGATCCAAGAGAGTTCTTC. Amino acids: CASSFGRTSDPREFF. V usage is TRBV6-1 and J usage is TRBJ2-1; 9 nucleotides match TRBD2. Unmatched junction bases numbered 19, after V lost 8 bases and J lost 14 bases. CDR1 is MNHNS, CDR2 SASEGT, per germline. This CDR3 region has 15 residues.

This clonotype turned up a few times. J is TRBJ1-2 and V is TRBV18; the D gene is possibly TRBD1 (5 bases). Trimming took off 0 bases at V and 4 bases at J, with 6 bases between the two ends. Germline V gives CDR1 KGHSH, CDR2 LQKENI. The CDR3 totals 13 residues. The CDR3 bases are TGTGCCAGCTCACCACCGGGACCCTATGGCTACACCTTC. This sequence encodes CASSPPGPYGYTF. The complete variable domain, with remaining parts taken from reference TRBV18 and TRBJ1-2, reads NAGVMQNPRHLVRRRGQEARLRCSPMKGHSHVYWYRQLPEEGLKFMVYLQKENIIDESGMPKERFSAEFPKEGPSILRIQQVVRGDSAAYFCASSPPGPYGYTFGSGTRLTVV.

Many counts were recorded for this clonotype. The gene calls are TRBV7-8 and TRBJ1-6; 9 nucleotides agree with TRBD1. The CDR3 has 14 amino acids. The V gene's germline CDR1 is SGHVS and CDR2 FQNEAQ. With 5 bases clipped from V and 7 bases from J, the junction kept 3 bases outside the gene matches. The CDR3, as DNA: TGTGCCAGCAGCACCGGGACAGGGAATTCACCCCTCCACTTT. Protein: CASSTGTGNSPLHF.

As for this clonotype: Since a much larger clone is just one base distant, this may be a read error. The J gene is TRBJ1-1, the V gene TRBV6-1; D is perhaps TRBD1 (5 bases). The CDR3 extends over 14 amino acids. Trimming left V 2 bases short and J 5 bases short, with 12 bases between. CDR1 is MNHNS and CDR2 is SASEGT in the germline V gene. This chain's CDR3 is CASSELAEGTEAFF. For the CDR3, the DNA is TGTGCCAGCAGTGAACTAGCCGAGGGGACTGAAGCTTTCTTT.

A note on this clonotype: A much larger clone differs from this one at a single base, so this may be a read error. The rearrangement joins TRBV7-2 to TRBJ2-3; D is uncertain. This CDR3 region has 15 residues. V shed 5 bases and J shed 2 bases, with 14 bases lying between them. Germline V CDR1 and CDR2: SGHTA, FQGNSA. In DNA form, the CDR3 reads TGTGCCAGCAGCCCGGGCAGAAAGAACACAGATACGCAGTATTTT. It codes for CASSPGRKNTDTQYF.

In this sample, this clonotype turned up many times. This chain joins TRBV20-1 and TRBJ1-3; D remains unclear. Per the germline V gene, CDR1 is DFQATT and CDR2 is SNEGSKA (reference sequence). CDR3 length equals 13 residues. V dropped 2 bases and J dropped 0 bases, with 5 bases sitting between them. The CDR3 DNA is TGCAGTGCTAGAAGGATCTCTGGAAACACCATATATTTT. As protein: CSARRISGNTIYF.

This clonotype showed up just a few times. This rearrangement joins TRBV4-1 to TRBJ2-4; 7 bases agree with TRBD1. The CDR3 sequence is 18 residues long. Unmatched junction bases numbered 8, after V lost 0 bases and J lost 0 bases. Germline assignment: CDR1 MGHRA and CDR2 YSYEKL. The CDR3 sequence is CASSQDLGDRVAKNIQYF. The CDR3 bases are TGCGCCAGCAGCCAAGATTTGGGAGACAGGGTAGCCAAAAACATTCAGTACTTC.

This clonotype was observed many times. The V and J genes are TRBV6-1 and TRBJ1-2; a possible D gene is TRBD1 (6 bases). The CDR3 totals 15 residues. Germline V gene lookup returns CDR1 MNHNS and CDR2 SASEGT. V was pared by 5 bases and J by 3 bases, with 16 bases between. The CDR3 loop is CASSSPNRVDYGYTF. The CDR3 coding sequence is TGTGCCAGCAGTTCCCCCAACAGGGTCGACTATGGCTACACCTTC.

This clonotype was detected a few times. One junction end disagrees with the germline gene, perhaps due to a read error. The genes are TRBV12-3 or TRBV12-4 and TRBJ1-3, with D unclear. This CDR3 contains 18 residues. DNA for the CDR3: TGTGCCAGCAGCTTAGCGCCTCGGAGCCGGGGCTCTGGAAACACCATATATTTT. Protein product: CASSLAPRSRGSGNTIYF.

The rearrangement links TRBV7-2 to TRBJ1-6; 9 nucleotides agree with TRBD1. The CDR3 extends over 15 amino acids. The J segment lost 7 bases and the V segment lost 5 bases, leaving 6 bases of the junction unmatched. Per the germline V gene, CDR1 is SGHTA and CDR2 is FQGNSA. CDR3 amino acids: CASSLRGQGNSPLHF. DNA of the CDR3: TGTGCCAGCAGCCTTAGGGGACAGGGAAATTCACCCCTCCACTTT.

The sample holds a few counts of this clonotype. Written as DNA, the CDR3 is TGTGCCAGCGAACAGCTCAACAATGAGCAGTTCTTC. Translated, it gives CASEQLNNEQFF. The rearrangement uses TRBV7-8 and TRBJ2-1, with D hard to call. V shed 8 bases and J shed 5 bases, with 10 bases lying between them. The CDR3 is 12 amino acids. CDR1 and CDR2 (germline): SGHVS, FQNEAQ.

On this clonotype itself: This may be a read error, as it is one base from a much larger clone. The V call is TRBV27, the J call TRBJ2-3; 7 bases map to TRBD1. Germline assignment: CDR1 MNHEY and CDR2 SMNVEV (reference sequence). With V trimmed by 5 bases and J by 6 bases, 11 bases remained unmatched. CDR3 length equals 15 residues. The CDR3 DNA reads TGTGCCAGCAGTGAAGTGGGACAGCTAAGGGATACGCAGTATTTT. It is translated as CASSEVGQLRDTQYF.

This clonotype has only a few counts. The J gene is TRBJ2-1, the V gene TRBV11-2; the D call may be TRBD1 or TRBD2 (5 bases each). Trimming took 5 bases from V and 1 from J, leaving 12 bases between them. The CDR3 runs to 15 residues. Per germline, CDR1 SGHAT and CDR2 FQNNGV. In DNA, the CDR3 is TGTGCCAGCAGCCTGGGGGATGTGTCCTACAATGAGCAGTTCTTC. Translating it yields CASSLGDVSYNEQFF.

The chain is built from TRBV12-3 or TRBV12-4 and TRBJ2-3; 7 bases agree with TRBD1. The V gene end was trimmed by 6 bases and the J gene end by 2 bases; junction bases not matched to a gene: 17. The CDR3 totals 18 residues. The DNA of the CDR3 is TGTGCCAGCAGGAAATATCGGACAGGAAGGTGGGTCACAGATACGCAGTATTTT. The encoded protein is CASRKYRTGRWVTDTQYF.

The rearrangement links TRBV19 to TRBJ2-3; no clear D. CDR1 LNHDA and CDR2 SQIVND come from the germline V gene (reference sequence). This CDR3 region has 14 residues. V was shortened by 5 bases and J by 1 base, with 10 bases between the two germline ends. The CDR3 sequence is CASSPRTRTDTQYF. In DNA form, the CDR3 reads TGTGCCAGTAGTCCGCGAACCCGCACAGATACGCAGTATTTT. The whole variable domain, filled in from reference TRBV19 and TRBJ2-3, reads DGGITQSPKYLFRKEGQNVTLSCEQNLNHDAMYWYRQDPGQGLRLIYYSQIVNDFQKGDIAEGYSVSREKKESFPLTVTSAQKNPTAFYLCASSPRTRTDTQYFGPGTRLTVL.

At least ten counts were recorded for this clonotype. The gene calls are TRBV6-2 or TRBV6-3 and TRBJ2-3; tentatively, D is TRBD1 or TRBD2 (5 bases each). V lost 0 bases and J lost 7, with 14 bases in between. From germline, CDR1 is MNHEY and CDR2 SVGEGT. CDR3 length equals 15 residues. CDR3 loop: CASSYSMGTVNTQYF. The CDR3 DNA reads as TGTGCCAGCAGTTACTCAATGGGGACGGTCAATACGCAGTATTTT.

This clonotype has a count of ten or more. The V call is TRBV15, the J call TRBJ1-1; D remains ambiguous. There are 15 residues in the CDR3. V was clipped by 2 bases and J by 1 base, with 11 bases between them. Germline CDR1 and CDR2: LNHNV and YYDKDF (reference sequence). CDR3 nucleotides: TGTGCCACCAGCAGACCCCCCGGTACGAACACTGAAGCTTTCTTT. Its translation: CATSRPPGTNTEAFF.

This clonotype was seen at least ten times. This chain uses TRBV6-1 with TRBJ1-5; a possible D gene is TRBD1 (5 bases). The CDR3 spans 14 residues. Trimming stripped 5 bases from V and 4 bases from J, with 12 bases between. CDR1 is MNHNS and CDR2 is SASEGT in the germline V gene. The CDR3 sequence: CASSPGTVNQPQHF. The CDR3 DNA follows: TGTGCCAGCAGTCCCGGGACGGTGAATCAGCCCCAGCATTTT.